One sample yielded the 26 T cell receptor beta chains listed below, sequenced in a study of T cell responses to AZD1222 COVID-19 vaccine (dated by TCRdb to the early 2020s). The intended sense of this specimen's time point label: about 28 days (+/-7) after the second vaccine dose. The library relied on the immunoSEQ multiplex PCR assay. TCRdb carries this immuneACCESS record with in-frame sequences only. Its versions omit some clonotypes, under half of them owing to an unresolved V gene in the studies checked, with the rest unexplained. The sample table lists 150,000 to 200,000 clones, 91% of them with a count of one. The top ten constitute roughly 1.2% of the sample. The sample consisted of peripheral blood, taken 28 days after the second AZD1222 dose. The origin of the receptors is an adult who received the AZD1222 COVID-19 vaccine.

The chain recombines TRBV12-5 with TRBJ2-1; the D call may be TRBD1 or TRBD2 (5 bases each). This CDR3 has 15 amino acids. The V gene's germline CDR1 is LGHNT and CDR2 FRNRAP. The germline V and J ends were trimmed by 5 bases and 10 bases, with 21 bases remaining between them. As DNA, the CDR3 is TGTGCTAGTGGTCCAGAGACCGGGACCCGCAGAGAGCAGTTCTTC. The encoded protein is CASGPETGTRREQFF.

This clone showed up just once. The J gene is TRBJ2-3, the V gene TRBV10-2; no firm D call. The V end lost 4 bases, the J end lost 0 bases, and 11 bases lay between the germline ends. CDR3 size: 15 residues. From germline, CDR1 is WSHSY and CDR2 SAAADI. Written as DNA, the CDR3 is TGCGCCAGCAGTGGTGCGAGTCCGAGCACAGATACGCAGTATTTT. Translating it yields CASSGASPSTDTQYF.

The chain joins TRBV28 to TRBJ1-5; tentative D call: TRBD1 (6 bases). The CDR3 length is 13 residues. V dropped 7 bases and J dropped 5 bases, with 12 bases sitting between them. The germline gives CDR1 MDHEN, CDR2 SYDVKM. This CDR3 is CASNGQTYQPQHF. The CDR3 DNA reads TGTGCCAGCAACGGACAGACCTATCAGCCCCAGCATTTT.

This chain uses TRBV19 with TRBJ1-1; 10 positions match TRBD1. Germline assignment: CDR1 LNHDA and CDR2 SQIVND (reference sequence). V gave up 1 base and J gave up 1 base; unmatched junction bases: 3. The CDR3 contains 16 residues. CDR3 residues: CASSIGDRGWNTEAFF. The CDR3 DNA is TGTGCCAGTAGTATAGGGGACAGGGGTTGGAACACTGAAGCTTTCTTT.

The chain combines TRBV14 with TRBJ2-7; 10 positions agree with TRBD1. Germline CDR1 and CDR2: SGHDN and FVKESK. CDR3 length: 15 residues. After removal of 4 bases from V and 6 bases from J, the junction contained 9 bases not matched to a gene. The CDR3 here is CASSRLDRGLSEQYF. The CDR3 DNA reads TGTGCCAGCAGCCGTCTAGACAGGGGGCTCTCCGAGCAGTACTTC. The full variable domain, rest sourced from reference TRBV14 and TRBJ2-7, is EAGVTQFPSHSVIEKGQTVTLRCDPISGHDNLYWYRRVMGKEIKFLLHFVKESKQDESGMPNNRFLAERTGGTYSTLKVQPAELEDSGVYFCASSRLDRGLSEQYFGPGTRLTVT.

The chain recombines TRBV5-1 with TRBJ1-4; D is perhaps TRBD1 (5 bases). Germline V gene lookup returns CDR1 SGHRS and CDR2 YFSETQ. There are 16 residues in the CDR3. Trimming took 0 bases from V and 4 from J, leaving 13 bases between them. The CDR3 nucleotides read TGCGCCAGCAGCTTGGCCTTCGGGGCCCGTAATGAAAAACTGTTTTTT. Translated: CASSLAFGARNEKLFF.

CDR3 nucleotide sequence: TGTGCCAGCAGCCAAGATACCCGGACAGGGGATGGCTACACCTTC. This sequence encodes CASSQDTRTGDGYTF. The rearrangement uses TRBV3-1 (or the pseudogene TRBV3-2) and TRBJ1-2; 9 bases fit TRBD1. The CDR3 is made up of 15 amino acids. Looked up from germline, CDR1 is LGHDT and CDR2 is YNNKEL (reference sequence). Losses at the gene ends were 0 bases for V and 6 bases for J; bases not matched to a gene: 5.

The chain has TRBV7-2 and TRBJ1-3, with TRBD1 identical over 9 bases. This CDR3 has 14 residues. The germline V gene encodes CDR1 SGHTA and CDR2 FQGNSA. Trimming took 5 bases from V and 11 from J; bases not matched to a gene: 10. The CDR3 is CASSARQGVDPIYF. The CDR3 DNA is TGTGCCAGCAGCGCAAGACAGGGGGTGGACCCCATATATTTT.

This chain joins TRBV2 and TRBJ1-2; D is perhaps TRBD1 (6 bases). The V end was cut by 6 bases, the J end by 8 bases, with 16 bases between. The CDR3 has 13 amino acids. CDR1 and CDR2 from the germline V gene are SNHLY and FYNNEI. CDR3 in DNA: TGTGCCAGCAGAGCCCAGGGGCCTTGGGGCTACACCTTC. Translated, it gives CASRAQGPWGYTF.

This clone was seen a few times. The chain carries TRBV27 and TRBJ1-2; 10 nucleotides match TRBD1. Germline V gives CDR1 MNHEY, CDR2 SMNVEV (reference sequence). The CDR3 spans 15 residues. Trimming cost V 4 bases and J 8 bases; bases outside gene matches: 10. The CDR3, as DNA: TGTGCCAGCAGTTCGGCTGGGACAGGGGAATTAGGCTACACCTTC. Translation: CASSSAGTGELGYTF.

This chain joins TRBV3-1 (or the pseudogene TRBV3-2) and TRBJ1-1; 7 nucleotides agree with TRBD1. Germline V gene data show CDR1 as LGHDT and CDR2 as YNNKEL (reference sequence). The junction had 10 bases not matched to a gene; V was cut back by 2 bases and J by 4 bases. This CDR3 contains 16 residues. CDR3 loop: CASSQRVAGGSTEAFF. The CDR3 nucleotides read TGTGCCAGCAGCCAAAGGGTCGCAGGGGGTAGCACTGAAGCTTTCTTT.

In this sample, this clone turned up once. The CDR3 DNA is TGTGCCAGCTCACCGGGACAGGGAACCAATGAGCAGTTCTTC. Its translation is CASSPGQGTNEQFF. The chain is built from TRBV18 and TRBJ2-1, with TRBD1 matching 9 bases. V shed 3 bases, J shed 6 bases, and the junction held 3 bases outside the gene matches. CDR3 length equals 14 residues. The germline V gene has CDR1 KGHSH and CDR2 LQKENI.

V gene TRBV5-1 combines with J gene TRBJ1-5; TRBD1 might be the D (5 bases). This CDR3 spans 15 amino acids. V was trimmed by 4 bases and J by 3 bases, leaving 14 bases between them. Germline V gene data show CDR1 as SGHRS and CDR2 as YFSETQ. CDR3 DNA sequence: TGCGCCAGCAGCCGGTCTCCAGGGATCAATCAGCCCCAGCATTTT. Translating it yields CASSRSPGINQPQHF.

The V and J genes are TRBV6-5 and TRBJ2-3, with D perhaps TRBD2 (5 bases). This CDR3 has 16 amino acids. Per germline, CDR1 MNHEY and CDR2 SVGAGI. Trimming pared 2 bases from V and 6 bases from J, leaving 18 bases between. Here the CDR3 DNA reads TGTGCCAGCAGTTACGGCGTTGGACTTCCATCGGATACGCAGTATTTT. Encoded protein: CASSYGVGLPSDTQYF.

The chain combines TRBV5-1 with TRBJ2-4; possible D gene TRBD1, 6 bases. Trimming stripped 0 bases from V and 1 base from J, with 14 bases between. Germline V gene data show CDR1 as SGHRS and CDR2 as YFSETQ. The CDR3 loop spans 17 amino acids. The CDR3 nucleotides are TGCGCCAGCAGCTTGGGAGGTACAGGGTGGGCCAAAAACATTCAGTACTTC. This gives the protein CASSLGGTGWAKNIQYF.

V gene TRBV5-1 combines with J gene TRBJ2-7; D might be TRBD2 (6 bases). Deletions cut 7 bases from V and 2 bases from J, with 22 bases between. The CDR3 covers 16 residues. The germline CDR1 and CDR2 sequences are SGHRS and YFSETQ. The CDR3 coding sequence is TGCGCCAGCGTCCATAAACGGGGCGGGGTTCCCTACGAGCAGTACTTC. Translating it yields CASVHKRGGVPYEQYF.

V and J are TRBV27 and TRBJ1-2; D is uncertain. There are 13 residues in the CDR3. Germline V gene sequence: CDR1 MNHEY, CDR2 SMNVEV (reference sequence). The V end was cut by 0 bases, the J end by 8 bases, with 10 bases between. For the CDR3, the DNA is TGTGCCAGCAGTTTATCGCCCCTTCGGGGCTACACCTTC. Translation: CASSLSPLRGYTF.

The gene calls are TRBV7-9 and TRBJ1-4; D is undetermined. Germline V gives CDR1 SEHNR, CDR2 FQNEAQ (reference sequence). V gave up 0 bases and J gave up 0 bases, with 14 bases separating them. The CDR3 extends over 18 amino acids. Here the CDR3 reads CASSLAVRGGATNEKLFF. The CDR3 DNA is TGTGCCAGCAGCTTAGCTGTCCGGGGAGGAGCAACTAATGAAAAACTGTTTTTT.

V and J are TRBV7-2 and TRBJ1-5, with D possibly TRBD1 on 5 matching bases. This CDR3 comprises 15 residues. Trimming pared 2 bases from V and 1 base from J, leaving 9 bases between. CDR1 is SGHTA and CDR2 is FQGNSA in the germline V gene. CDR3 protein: CASSLSAGSNQPQHF. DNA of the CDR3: TGTGCCAGCAGCTTATCGGCAGGGAGCAATCAGCCCCAGCATTTT.

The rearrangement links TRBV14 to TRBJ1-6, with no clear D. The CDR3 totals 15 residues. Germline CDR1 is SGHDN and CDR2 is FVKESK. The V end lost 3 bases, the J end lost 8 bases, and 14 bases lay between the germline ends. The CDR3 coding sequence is TGTGCCAGCAGCCAGTTGACAAGCCGAGATTCACCCCTCCACTTT. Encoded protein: CASSQLTSRDSPLHF.

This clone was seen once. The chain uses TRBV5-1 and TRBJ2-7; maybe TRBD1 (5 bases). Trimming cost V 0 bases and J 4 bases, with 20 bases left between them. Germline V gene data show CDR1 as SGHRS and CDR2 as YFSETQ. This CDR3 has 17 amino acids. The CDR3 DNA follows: TGCGCCAGCAGCTTGGCGCTGACAGATCCGGGTACGTACGAGCAGTACTTC. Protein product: CASSLALTDPGTYEQYF.

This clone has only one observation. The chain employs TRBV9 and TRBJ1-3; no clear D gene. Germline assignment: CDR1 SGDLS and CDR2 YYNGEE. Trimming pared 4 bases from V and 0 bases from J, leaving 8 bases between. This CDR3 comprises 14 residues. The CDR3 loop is CASSQVSSGNTIYF. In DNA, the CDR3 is TGTGCCAGCAGCCAGGTGAGCTCTGGAAACACCATATATTTT.

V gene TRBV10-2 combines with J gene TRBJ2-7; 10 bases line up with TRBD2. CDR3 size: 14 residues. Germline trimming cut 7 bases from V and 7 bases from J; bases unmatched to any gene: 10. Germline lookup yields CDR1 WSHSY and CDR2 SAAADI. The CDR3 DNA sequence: TGCGCCAGCACCCCTAGCGGGAGACTCGGGGAGCAGTACTTC. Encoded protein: CASTPSGRLGEQYF.

In DNA, the CDR3 is TGTGCCAGCAGCCAAGGCGGAACAGGGGACTATGGCTACACCTTC. Its protein is CASSQGGTGDYGYTF. This rearrangement joins TRBV4-2 to TRBJ1-2; TRBD1 agrees at 7 bases. The CDR3 sequence is 15 residues long. J gave up 3 bases and V 1 base, and 5 bases lay outside the gene matches. Germline-derived CDR1 and CDR2 are LGHNA and YNFKEQ.

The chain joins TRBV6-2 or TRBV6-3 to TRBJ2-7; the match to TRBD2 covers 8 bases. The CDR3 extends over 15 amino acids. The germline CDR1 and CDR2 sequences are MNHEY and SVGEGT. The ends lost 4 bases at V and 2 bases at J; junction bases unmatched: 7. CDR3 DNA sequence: TGTGCCAGCAGTTCTGAGCGGGGGTCCGCCTACGAGCAGTACTTC. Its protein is CASSSERGSAYEQYF.

The CDR3 sequence is CASSLGPGRVYGYTF. In DNA form, the CDR3 reads TGTGCCAGCAGCTTGGGCCCAGGTAGGGTCTATGGCTACACCTTC. V gene TRBV5-6 combines with J gene TRBJ1-2; D ambiguous. Germline V gene sequence: CDR1 SGHDT, CDR2 YYEEEE. The CDR3 covers 15 residues. V was cut by 0 bases and J by 4 bases, with 13 bases left in between.